These 24 T cell receptor beta chains share one sample of origin, sequenced in a study of blood T cell repertoires in COVID-19. Repertoires were generated with immunoSEQ multiplex PCR, while TCRdb's copy carries only in-frame clones and drops some. In the table there are a few hundred thousand clones, roughly 84% of which are singletons. The specimen was peripheral blood. The receptors originated from a woman between 18 and 30 years old with acute or convalescent COVID-19.

Only one count was recorded for this clone. The V and J genes are TRBV7-9 and TRBJ2-7; D is perhaps TRBD1 (5 bases). This CDR3 is 13 amino acids long. Germline lookup yields CDR1 SEHNR and CDR2 FQNEAQ (reference sequence). V dropped 5 bases and J dropped 2 bases, with 10 bases sitting between them. The DNA of the CDR3 is TGTGCCAGCAGCCCAAGACAGACCTACGAGCAGTACTTC. It translates to CASSPRQTYEQYF.

V gene TRBV5-6 combines with J gene TRBJ2-5; 9 bases are shared with TRBD2. The CDR3 is 15 amino acids. Germline CDR1 and CDR2: SGHDT and YYEEEE. Trimming at V came to 2 bases and at J to 4 bases, leaving 6 bases not matched to a gene. The CDR3 region is CASSLPAGGLETQYF. DNA of the CDR3: TGTGCCAGCAGCTTACCGGCGGGAGGGCTAGAGACCCAGTACTTC. The variable domain in full, with the rest retrieved from reference TRBV5-6 and TRBJ2-5, is DAGVTQSPTHLIKTRGQQVTLRCSPKSGHDTVSWYQQALGQGPQFIFQYYEEEERQRGNFPDRFSGHQFPNYSSELNVNALLLGDSALYLCASSLPAGGLETQYFGPGTRLLVL.

V gene TRBV6-2 or TRBV6-3 combines with J gene TRBJ2-3; TRBD2 aligns across 8 bases. Germline-derived CDR1 and CDR2 are MNHEY and SVGEGT. J lost 6 bases, V lost 6 bases, and 11 bases had no gene match. CDR3 length equals 15 residues. CDR3 loop: CASSSAIAGMDTQYF. CDR3 nucleotide sequence: TGTGCCAGCAGCTCCGCGATAGCGGGAATGGATACGCAGTATTTT.

CDR3 sequence reads: CASSPNSGVGGYTF. The DNA of the CDR3 is TGTGCCAGCAGCCCAAACTCAGGGGTGGGTGGCTACACCTTC. V is TRBV7-9 and J is TRBJ1-2; D possibly corresponds to TRBD1 (6 bases). V dropped 5 bases and J dropped 7 bases, with 17 bases sitting between them. Germline CDR1 and CDR2: SEHNR and FQNEAQ (reference sequence). CDR3 length equals 14 residues.

The CDR3 loop is CASSYRTGLGTTDTQYF. The CDR3 nucleotides are TGTGCCAGCAGTTACCGAACGGGACTAGGGACCACAGATACGCAGTATTTT. This sequence joins TRBV28 and TRBJ2-3; TRBD2 matches 8 bases. V dropped 4 bases and J dropped 2; count of bases not matched to a gene: 11. Germline V lookup: CDR1 MDHEN, CDR2 SYDVKM. The length of the CDR3 is 17 residues.

The chain employs TRBV20-1 and TRBJ2-1, with 7 bases identical to TRBD2. Germline CDR1 and CDR2: DFQATT and SNEGSKA (reference sequence). The CDR3 extends over 14 amino acids. The J segment lost 6 bases and the V segment lost 3 bases, leaving 8 bases of the junction unmatched. The chain's CDR3 is CSASDAGASNEQFF. The DNA for the CDR3 is TGCAGTGCTAGTGACGCGGGAGCGAGCAATGAGCAGTTCTTC.

The gene calls are TRBV5-6 and TRBJ1-2, with D tentatively TRBD1 (6 bases). The CDR3 loop spans 17 amino acids. Trimming left V 0 bases short and J 6 bases short, with 21 bases between. Germline V lookup: CDR1 SGHDT, CDR2 YYEEEE. The CDR3: CASSLVPVRQGMNGYTF. The CDR3 coding sequence is TGTGCCAGCAGCTTGGTTCCGGTTCGGCAGGGGATGAATGGCTACACCTTC.

V usage is TRBV30 and J usage is TRBJ2-2; 9 positions agree with TRBD1. V was clipped by 3 bases and J by 6 bases; unmatched bases: 2. Per germline, CDR1 GTSNPN and CDR2 SVGIG (reference sequence). This CDR3 region has 13 residues. The CDR3 DNA reads TGTGCCTGGAGGGACAGGGGATCCGGGGAGCTGTTTTTT. Residues: CAWRDRGSGELFF. Based on the CDR3 plus reference TRBV30 and TRBJ2-2, the full variable domain is SQTIHQWPATLVQPVGSPLSLECTVEGTSNPNLYWYRQAAGRGLQLLFYSVGIGQISSEVPQNLSASRPQDRQFILSSKKLLLSDSGFYLCAWRDRGSGELFFGEGSRLTVL.

This CDR3 is CSLPGGEGNYGYTF. In DNA form, the CDR3 reads TGCAGCCTCCCAGGGGGAGAGGGTAACTATGGCTACACCTTC. V and J are TRBV29-1 and TRBJ1-2, with 7 positions matching TRBD1. V lost 8 bases to trimming and J lost 1 base; unmatched junction nucleotides: 10. CDR3 size: 14 residues. Germline values: CDR1 SQVTM, CDR2 ANQGSEA.

J is TRBJ2-3 and V is TRBV6-5; 7 bases are a match to TRBD2. Germline V gene lookup returns CDR1 MNHEY and CDR2 SVGAGI. J lost 5 bases, V lost 3 bases, and 5 bases had no gene match. CDR3 length: 14 amino acids. CDR3 region: CASSYLLAGDTQYF. CDR3 coding DNA: TGTGCCAGCAGTTATTTGTTAGCGGGAGATACGCAGTATTTT.

The chain uses TRBV28 and TRBJ2-7; the D gene is possibly TRBD1 (7 bases). V was shortened by 6 bases and J by 1 base, with 16 bases between the two germline ends. The CDR3 loop spans 15 amino acids. Germline V gene lookup returns CDR1 MDHEN and CDR2 SYDVKM. The CDR3 loop reads CASSRSGGNSYEQYF. CDR3 coding DNA: TGTGCCAGCAGCCGATCAGGGGGGAATTCCTACGAGCAGTACTTC.

This sequence joins TRBV7-6 and TRBJ2-7; TRBD2 is a possible D gene (6 bases). With 4 bases removed from V and 3 bases from J, the gap between germline ends came to 25 bases. The CDR3 consists of 18 residues. CDR1 is SGHVS and CDR2 is FNYEAQ in the germline V gene. The CDR3 sequence: CASSSQIGGLWGDYEQYF. The DNA for the CDR3 is TGTGCCAGCAGCTCTCAAATCGGGGGTTTGTGGGGAGACTACGAGCAGTACTTC.

The rearrangement links TRBV19 to TRBJ1-5; 10 positions agree with TRBD1. Germline V gene sequence: CDR1 LNHDA, CDR2 SQIVND (reference sequence). With 4 bases clipped from V and 6 bases from J, the junction kept 6 bases outside the gene matches. The CDR3 loop spans 15 amino acids. The CDR3: CASSKTGTGVQPQHF. CDR3 sequence (DNA): TGTGCCAGTAGTAAAACCGGGACAGGGGTTCAGCCCCAGCATTTT.

This clone has more than one count but fewer than ten. The chain recombines TRBV6-1 with TRBJ2-7; 7 positions agree with TRBD2. CDR3 length: 17 amino acids. V dropped 4 bases and J dropped 5; count of bases not matched to a gene: 17. CDR1 MNHNS and CDR2 SASEGT come from the germline V gene. In DNA, the CDR3 is TGTGCCAGCAGTGCCACGGGACTACGGTCCCGGGTGGACGAGCAGTACTTC. It yields the protein CASSATGLRSRVDEQYF.

The genes are TRBV6-5 and TRBJ2-1; D remains ambiguous. The CDR3 is 12 amino acids. Between the trimmed V and J ends, which lost 8 bases and 4 bases, there was a span of 9 bases. From germline, CDR1 is MNHEY and CDR2 SVGAGI. The CDR3 region has the DNA TGTGCCAGCCGGCGGTCGTACAATGAGCAGTTCTTC. As protein: CASRRSYNEQFF.

CDR3: CASSKGQPSTDTQYF. CDR3 bases: TGTGCCAGCAGCAAGGGACAGCCCAGCACAGATACGCAGTATTTT. The genes are TRBV7-9 and TRBJ2-3; 7 bases map to TRBD1. The J segment lost 0 bases and the V segment lost 5 bases, leaving 5 bases of the junction unmatched. Germline assignment: CDR1 SEHNR and CDR2 FQNEAQ (reference sequence). The length of the CDR3 is 15 residues.

This chain joins TRBV6-6 and TRBJ1-3; 9 bases align to TRBD1. In germline, CDR1 is MNHNY, CDR2 SVGAGI (reference sequence). The CDR3 length is 15 residues. After removal of 6 bases from V and 4 bases from J, the junction contained 7 bases not matched to a gene. The CDR3 nucleotides read TGTGCCAGCAGAGATCGACAGGGGGAAGGAAACACCATATATTTT. This encodes CASRDRQGEGNTIYF.

V and J are TRBV7-9 and TRBJ2-2, with D possibly being TRBD1 (6 bases). The CDR3 length is 14 residues. The V end was cut by 2 bases, the J end by 4 bases, with 8 bases between. Germline values: CDR1 SEHNR, CDR2 FQNEAQ (reference sequence). Here the CDR3 DNA reads TGTGCCAGCAGCTTAAGAGGGGGCACCGGGGAGCTGTTTTTT. Protein sequence: CASSLRGGTGELFF. Together with reference TRBV7-9 and TRBJ2-2, the CDR3 gives the full variable domain: DTGVSQNPRHKITKRGQNVTFRCDPISEHNRLYWYRQTLGQGPEFLTYFQNEAQLEKSRLLSDRFSAERPKGSFSTLEIQRTEQGDSAMYLCASSLRGGTGELFFGEGSRLTVL.

The chain recombines TRBV5-8 with TRBJ2-1, with D tentatively TRBD1 (6 bases). The germline gives CDR1 SGHTS, CDR2 YDEGEE. The CDR3 runs to 12 residues. V was shortened by 2 bases and J by 10 bases, with 10 bases between the two germline ends. DNA of the CDR3: TGTGCCAGCAGCTTACAGGGTTTAGAGCAGTTCTTC. Translating gives CASSLQGLEQFF.

This clone was picked up a small number of times. The J gene is TRBJ1-6, the V gene TRBV7-9; 12 bases match TRBD1. After removal of 3 bases from V and 8 bases from J, the junction contained 8 bases not matched to a gene. CDR1 is SEHNR and CDR2 is FQNEAQ in the germline V gene (reference sequence). The CDR3 length is 17 residues. The CDR3 sequence is CASSFGTGGRMDSPLHF. In DNA form, the CDR3 reads TGTGCCAGCAGCTTCGGGACAGGGGGCAGAATGGATTCACCCCTCCACTTT.

The V and J genes are TRBV12-5 and TRBJ2-5, with D maybe TRBD2 (6 bases). CDR1 and CDR2 from the germline V gene are LGHNT and FRNRAP. The germline V and J ends were trimmed by 1 base and 4 bases, with 13 bases remaining between them. This CDR3 has 15 amino acids. The CDR3 is CASGLEEGLGETQYF. CDR3 nucleotides: TGTGCTAGTGGTTTGGAGGAGGGGCTAGGAGAGACCCAGTACTTC.

J is TRBJ1-1 and V is TRBV6-6, with TRBD1 matching 10 bases. The CDR3 covers 15 residues. Germline V CDR1 and CDR2: MNHNY, SVGAGI (reference sequence). The trim removed 2 bases at V and 8 bases at J, leaving 8 bases unmatched. The CDR3 region is CASSYLPGTGEEAFF. The CDR3 region has the DNA TGTGCCAGCAGTTACCTCCCCGGGACAGGGGAAGAAGCTTTCTTT.

The V and J genes are TRBV6-5 and TRBJ2-7; TRBD2 might be the D (5 bases). The CDR3 runs 14 residues. V was cut by 0 bases and J by 3 bases, with 9 bases left in between. CDR1 MNHEY and CDR2 SVGAGI come from the germline V gene. The CDR3 reads CASSYSGGYYEQYF. The CDR3 nucleotides read TGTGCCAGCAGTTACTCGGGCGGGTACTACGAGCAGTACTTC.

In this sample, this clone turned up once. J is TRBJ2-7 and V is TRBV6-5; maybe TRBD1 (5 bases). V was clipped by 0 bases and J by 2 bases, with 11 bases between them. The CDR3 length is 15 residues. Germline V gives CDR1 MNHEY, CDR2 SVGAGI. CDR3 nucleotide sequence: TGTGCCAGCAGTTACTCGACTGGACAAGCCTACGAGCAGTACTTC. It encodes CASSYSTGQAYEQYF.